The 24 T cell receptor beta chains in this list originate from one sample, sequenced in a study of T cells after yellow fever vaccination. One entry per CDR3 protein, called by TCRdb with MiXCR from the 5' RACE reads. The sample contains approximately 510,000 distinct CDR3 sequences, 20% to 25% of which appear only once. The material sequenced was PBMCs, taken roughly 20 days after the first yellow fever vaccination. The receptors stem from a man aged 18 to 29 who received the YFV17D yellow fever vaccine.

The chain uses TRBV7-9 and TRBJ1-2, with unresolved D. V lost 5 bases, J lost 4 bases, and 8 bases lay in between. The CDR3 runs to 12 residues. Germline V gene sequence: CDR1 SEHNR, CDR2 FQNEAQ (reference sequence). Here the CDR3 DNA reads TGTGCCAGCAGCATAACCCCCTATGGCTACACCTTC. Translated, it gives CASSITPYGYTF.

This clonotype has more than one count but fewer than ten. The genes are TRBV11-2 and TRBJ2-3, with TRBD2 identical over 8 bases. With 5 bases clipped from V and 1 base from J, the junction kept 14 bases outside the gene matches. CDR1 and CDR2 from the germline V gene are SGHAT and FQNNGV. The CDR3 extends over 18 amino acids. The CDR3 region has the DNA TGTGCCAGCAGCCCTCGGCGGGGGGCCTCGCCACGCACAGATACGCAGTATTTT. It codes for CASSPRRGASPRTDTQYF.

The chain combines TRBV6-5 with TRBJ2-7; 7 bases line up with TRBD2. With 6 bases clipped from V and 5 bases from J, the junction kept 10 bases outside the gene matches. The germline V gene encodes CDR1 MNHEY and CDR2 SVGAGI. The CDR3 has 14 residues. The CDR3 DNA reads as TGTGCCAGCAGCCACTCGCGGGGGAGAGACGAGCAGTACTTC. Translated, it gives CASSHSRGRDEQYF.

The sample holds many counts of this clonotype. This sequence joins TRBV6-1 and TRBJ1-4; perhaps TRBD1 as D (6 bases). V lost 6 bases, J lost 6 bases, and 17 bases lay in between. From germline, CDR1 is MNHNS and CDR2 SASEGT. The CDR3 has 15 amino acids. The CDR3 region has the DNA TGTGCCAGCAGGGGTAACAGGGCCGAGTATGAAAAACTGTTTTTT. Amino acids: CASRGNRAEYEKLFF.

This clonotype has only a few counts. The CDR3 loop reads CASSPVGRTSGGRADTQYF. CDR3 nucleotides: TGCGCCAGCAGCCCCGTAGGCAGGACTAGCGGGGGGAGGGCAGATACGCAGTATTTT. The chain links TRBV4-1 to TRBJ2-3; 14 nucleotides align to TRBD2. With V trimmed by 4 bases and J by 4 bases, 13 bases remained unmatched. The germline V gene encodes CDR1 MGHRA and CDR2 YSYEKL. CDR3 length equals 19 residues.

This clonotype was observed a few times. The chain combines TRBV7-9 with TRBJ2-1, with a tentative D call TRBD2 (5 bases). Germline lookup yields CDR1 SEHNR and CDR2 FQNEAQ (reference sequence). This CDR3 is 14 amino acids long. V lost 4 bases and J 8 bases, leaving 15 bases between the germline ends. The CDR3 DNA reads as TGTGCCAGCAGCTCAATAGGGAGTCCCGATGAGCAGTTCTTC. Residues: CASSSIGSPDEQFF. Supplemented by reference TRBV7-9 and TRBJ2-1, the full variable domain reads DTGVSQNPRHKITKRGQNVTFRCDPISEHNRLYWYRQTLGQGPEFLTYFQNEAQLEKSRLLSDRFSAERPKGSFSTLEIQRTEQGDSAMYLCASSSIGSPDEQFFGPGTRLTVL.

This clonotype was detected a few times. The chain recombines TRBV7-9 with TRBJ2-3; the match to TRBD2 covers 8 bases. V shed 5 bases, J shed 3 bases, and the junction held 7 bases outside the gene matches. Per the germline V gene, CDR1 is SEHNR and CDR2 is FQNEAQ (reference sequence). This CDR3 is 15 amino acids long. CDR3 bases: TGTGCCAGCAGCAAGGAGCGGGGGATAACAGATACGCAGTATTTT. Translated, it gives CASSKERGITDTQYF.

Concerning this clonotype itself: Since a much larger clone is just one base distant, this may be a read error. The chain combines TRBV12-3 or TRBV12-4 with TRBJ1-1; D not certain. The CDR3 runs 12 residues. This CDR3 reads CGSSFLGAEAFF. The CDR3 nucleotides read TGTGGCAGCAGTTTCTTGGGAGCTGAAGCTTTCTTT.

This clonotype turned up a few times. The chain's CDR3 is CASSLNGGTGGLSSYEQYF. The DNA of the CDR3 is TGCGCCAGCAGCTTGAACGGCGGTACGGGGGGACTATCTTCCTACGAGCAGTACTTC. V is TRBV5-1 and J is TRBJ2-7; 7 nucleotides align to TRBD2. V lost 1 base, J lost 1 base, and 17 bases stayed unmatched. CDR3 length: 19 residues. The V gene's germline CDR1 is SGHRS and CDR2 YFSETQ. The variable domain in full, completed from reference TRBV5-1 and TRBJ2-7, reads KAGVTQTPRYLIKTRGQQVTLSCSPISGHRSVSWYQQTPGQGLQFLFEYFSETQRNKGNFPGRFSGRQFSNSRSEMNVSTLELGDSALYLCASSLNGGTGGLSSYEQYFGPGTRLTVT.

This clonotype was counted a few times. This rearrangement joins TRBV15 to TRBJ2-1; 10 bases map to TRBD1. The CDR3 runs 13 residues. Looked up from germline, CDR1 is LNHNV and CDR2 is YYDKDF (reference sequence). Germline trimming cut 1 base from V and 12 bases from J; bases unmatched to any gene: 3. The CDR3 sequence: CATSRGDRGGQFF. In DNA form, the CDR3 reads TGTGCCACCAGCAGAGGGGACAGGGGAGGGCAGTTCTTC.

This sequence joins TRBV29-1 and TRBJ1-1; TRBD1 agrees at 8 bases. V lost 7 bases to trimming and J lost 5 bases; unmatched junction nucleotides: 9. This CDR3 contains 13 residues. Germline assignment: CDR1 SQVTM and CDR2 ANQGSEA. The CDR3 spells CSGVTGVDTEAFF. The CDR3 DNA follows: TGCAGCGGTGTGACAGGGGTGGATACTGAAGCTTTCTTT.

This clonotype came up a few times. The genes are TRBV10-3 and TRBJ1-2; 9 bases align to TRBD1. This CDR3 spans 13 amino acids. Germline CDR1 and CDR2: ENHRY and SYGVKD. The V segment lost 10 bases and the J segment 6 bases; nucleotides outside the gene matches: 9. CDR3 sequence (DNA): TGTGCCACCAGGGACAGGGATGGTAATGGCTACACCTTC. Protein product: CATRDRDGNGYTF.

This chain links TRBV12-3 or TRBV12-4 with TRBJ1-2; no clear D. V was pared by 0 bases and J by 6 bases, with 8 bases between. The CDR3 consists of 13 residues. CDR3 region: CASSLALGDGYTF. CDR3 in DNA: TGTGCCAGCAGTTTAGCGCTTGGGGATGGCTACACCTTC.

V gene TRBV12-3 or TRBV12-4 combines with J gene TRBJ2-3; maybe TRBD1 (5 bases). The V end lost 8 bases, the J end lost 4 bases, and 19 bases lay between the germline ends. The CDR3 has 15 amino acids. The CDR3 bases are TGTGCCAGCGCCATCGATCGGACACCTGCAGATACGCAGTATTTT. As protein: CASAIDRTPADTQYF.

This clonotype was seen more than once but under ten times. V is TRBV5-1 and J is TRBJ2-3; 8 bases are a match to TRBD1. Germline lookup yields CDR1 SGHRS and CDR2 YFSETQ. The CDR3 has 16 residues. V dropped 1 base and J dropped 3; count of bases not matched to a gene: 7. In DNA form, the CDR3 reads TGCGCCAGCAGCTTGTCAGGGGGCGCGTGGACAGATACGCAGTATTTT. Translated: CASSLSGGAWTDTQYF.

The rearrangement joins TRBV29-1 to TRBJ1-1; D may be TRBD1 (5 bases). CDR1 and CDR2 (germline): SQVTM, ANQGSEA. Trimming stripped 2 bases from V and 0 bases from J, with 10 bases between. The CDR3 has 14 residues. Written as DNA, the CDR3 is TGCAGCGTTGAAAGGGCAGGGATGAACACTGAAGCTTTCTTT. It encodes CSVERAGMNTEAFF.

The CDR3 DNA is TGTGCCAGCAGTCCAGGACAGGCCCCTGAGCAGTTCTTC. The encoded protein is CASSPGQAPEQFF. The gene calls are TRBV28 and TRBJ2-1; TRBD1 agrees at 7 bases. The CDR3 loop spans 13 amino acids. CDR1 is MDHEN and CDR2 is SYDVKM in the germline V gene. V shed 5 bases, J shed 9 bases, and the junction held 7 bases outside the gene matches.

V and J are TRBV5-5 and TRBJ2-1, with a weak D call TRBD1 (6 bases). Germline V gene data show CDR1 as SGHKS and CDR2 as YYEKEE (reference sequence). V shed 8 bases and J shed 4 bases, with 13 bases lying between them. The CDR3 covers 13 residues. The CDR3 nucleotides are TGTGCCAGGAGCCCTGGACAGTACAATGAGCAGTTCTTC. Its protein product is CARSPGQYNEQFF.

This chain joins TRBV12-3 or TRBV12-4 and TRBJ2-3; 13 bases agree with TRBD2. This CDR3 contains 16 residues. The V and J ends lost 3 bases and 4 bases, in that order; junction bases with no gene match: 4. As DNA, the CDR3 is TGTGCCAGCAGTTTCGGACTAGCGGGGGATCCAGATACGCAGTATTTT. Its protein is CASSFGLAGDPDTQYF.

The chain carries TRBV7-2 and TRBJ2-1; 10 bases fit TRBD2. V dropped 8 bases and J dropped 9; count of bases not matched to a gene: 4. CDR3 length equals 12 residues. Germline loops: CDR1 SGHTA, CDR2 FQGNSA. CDR3 in amino acids: CASERGGGEQFF. The CDR3 nucleotides are TGTGCCAGCGAGCGGGGGGGCGGTGAGCAGTTCTTC.

This clonotype was picked up many times. The chain uses TRBV5-6 and TRBJ2-3; D remains ambiguous. Germline lookup yields CDR1 SGHDT and CDR2 YYEEEE. The V end lost 0 bases, the J end lost 6 bases, and 8 bases lay between the germline ends. The CDR3 loop spans 13 amino acids. The CDR3 sequence: CASSLVGADTQYF. DNA for the CDR3: TGTGCCAGCAGCTTGGTCGGCGCCGATACGCAGTATTTT.

This rearrangement joins TRBV5-1 to TRBJ2-2, with D perhaps TRBD2 (6 bases). This CDR3 comprises 15 residues. Germline CDR1 SGHRS, CDR2 YFSETQ. The V end lost 2 bases, the J end lost 2 bases, and 10 bases lay between the germline ends. For the CDR3, the DNA is TGCGCCAGCAGCTTATGGGACTTCAACACCGGGGAGCTGTTTTTT. Amino acid sequence: CASSLWDFNTGELFF.

CDR3: CASSYRTGTLVPEYF. DNA for the CDR3: TGTGCCAGCAGTTACCGCACCGGGACTTTAGTTCCGGAGTATTTT. The chain uses TRBV6-5 and TRBJ2-3, with D possibly TRBD2 on 6 matching bases. Germline lookup yields CDR1 MNHEY and CDR2 SVGAGI. Trimming pared 2 bases from V and 13 bases from J, leaving 22 bases between. CDR3 length: 15 residues.

This clonotype has a handful of counts. The gene calls are TRBV6-2 or TRBV6-3 and TRBJ2-1, with 9 bases fitting TRBD2. CDR1 and CDR2 (germline): MNHEY, SVGEGT. The junction had 5 bases not matched to a gene; V was cut back by 5 bases and J by 9 bases. The CDR3 sequence is 13 residues long. The CDR3 sequence is CASSPGLAIEQFF. CDR3 bases: TGTGCCAGCAGTCCGGGACTAGCTATTGAGCAGTTCTTC.